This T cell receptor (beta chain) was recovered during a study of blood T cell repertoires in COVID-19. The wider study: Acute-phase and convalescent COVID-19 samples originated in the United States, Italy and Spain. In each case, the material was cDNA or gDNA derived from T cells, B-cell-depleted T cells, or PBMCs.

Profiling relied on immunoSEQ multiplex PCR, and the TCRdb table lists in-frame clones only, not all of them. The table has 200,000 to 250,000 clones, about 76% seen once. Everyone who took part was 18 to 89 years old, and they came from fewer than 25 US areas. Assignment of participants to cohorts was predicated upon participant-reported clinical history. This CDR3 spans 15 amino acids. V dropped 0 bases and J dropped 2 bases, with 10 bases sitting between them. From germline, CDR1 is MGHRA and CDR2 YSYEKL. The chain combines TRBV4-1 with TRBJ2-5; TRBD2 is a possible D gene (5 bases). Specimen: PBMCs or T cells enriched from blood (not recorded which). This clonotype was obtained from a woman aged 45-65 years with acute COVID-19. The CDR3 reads CASSQEERLQETQYF. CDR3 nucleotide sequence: TGCGCCAGCAGCCAAGAAGAGCGGCTGCAAGAGACCCAGTACTTC.